The 8 T cell receptor beta chains presented below share a single source sample, sequenced in a study of cytomegalovirus exposure and HLA in healthy donors. The PCR was carried out with 60 Vbeta primers and 13 Jbeta primers. Profiling relied on immunoSEQ multiplex PCR, and the TCRdb table lists in-frame clones only, not all of them. The sample consists of about 96,000 clones, 65% to 80% of them appearing once. Specimen: PBMCs. All receptors derive from a woman in her 70s in good health and CMV-seropositive.

This clone was found a few times. The gene calls are TRBV5-1 and TRBJ2-5; the D is unclear. The CDR3 is 14 residues long. Looked up from germline, CDR1 is SGHRS and CDR2 is YFSETQ. The V end lost 1 base, the J end lost 7 bases, and 14 bases lay between the germline ends. The CDR3 bases are TGCGCCAGCAGCTTGAGATGGGCTCCAAGGACCCAGTACTTC. Amino acid sequence: CASSLRWAPRTQYF.

The V and J genes are TRBV15 and TRBJ2-3, with D maybe TRBD2 (5 bases). Trimming cost V 2 bases and J 2 bases, with 14 bases left between them. CDR3 length: 16 residues. In germline, CDR1 is LNHNV, CDR2 YYDKDF (reference sequence). The chain's CDR3 is CATSRPGLPDTDTQYF. For the CDR3, the DNA is TGTGCCACCAGCAGACCTGGACTCCCTGACACAGATACGCAGTATTTT.

V and J are TRBV4-1 and TRBJ1-2; no definite D call. With 5 bases removed from V and 3 bases from J, the gap between germline ends came to 10 bases. The CDR3 runs to 13 residues. In germline, CDR1 is MGHRA, CDR2 YSYEKL. For the CDR3, the DNA is TGCGCCAGCAGCTCGGGGATCGACTATGGCTACACCTTC. Its translation is CASSSGIDYGYTF.

The chain uses TRBV2 and TRBJ2-7, with 7 bases identical to TRBD2. Germline V CDR1 and CDR2: SNHLY, FYNNEI. The CDR3 is 14 amino acids. V was pared by 6 bases and J by 1 base, with 6 bases of the junction left unmatched. In DNA form, the CDR3 reads TGTGCCAGCAGGGGGGGGTGGGGGTCCTACGAGCAGTACTTC. This translates into CASRGGWGSYEQYF.

The chain carries TRBV6-5 and TRBJ2-2; 7 bases align to TRBD1. Trimming at V came to 10 bases and at J to 1 base, leaving 9 bases not matched to a gene. Germline V gene lookup returns CDR1 MNHEY and CDR2 SVGAGI. CDR3 length: 15 amino acids. CDR3 DNA: TGTGCCATACGACCTCGGACAGGGAACACCGGGGAGCTGTTTTTT. Translated: CAIRPRTGNTGELFF.

The rearrangement uses TRBV6-1 and TRBJ2-1; possibly TRBD2 for D (7 bases). Trimming stripped 10 bases from V and 0 bases from J, with 16 bases between. Germline V CDR1 and CDR2: MNHNS, SASEGT. The CDR3 spans 15 residues. The CDR3 region is CATTRGASSYNEQFF. DNA of the CDR3: TGTGCCACGACACGGGGGGCGAGCTCCTACAATGAGCAGTTCTTC.

Only one count was recorded for this clone. The J gene is TRBJ2-3, the V gene TRBV7-2, with TRBD2 matching 11 bases. Trimming removed 3 bases from V and 6 bases from J; junction bases left unmatched: 5. CDR3 length: 15 amino acids. Germline assignment: CDR1 SGHTA and CDR2 FQGNSA. CDR3 amino acids: CASSFLAGGGDTQYF. DNA of the CDR3: TGTGCCAGCAGCTTTCTAGCGGGGGGTGGGGATACGCAGTATTTT.

The CDR3, as DNA: TGTGCCAGTAGTATTCAGGGGCAAAACACTGAAGCTTTCTTT. Translation: CASSIQGQNTEAFF. The J gene is TRBJ1-1, the V gene TRBV19; weak D call: TRBD1 (6 bases). Trimming shortened V by 3 bases and J by 2 bases, and 10 bases separated the two germline ends. The germline gives CDR1 LNHDA, CDR2 SQIVND (reference sequence). CDR3 length equals 14 residues.